The rows below give T cell receptor beta chains drawn from one sample of a study of regulatory T cells in long-lasting Graves disease. Each CDR3 protein is one row after TCRdb ran MiXCR on the multiplex PCR reads. The sample has hundreds of thousands of distinct CDR3 sequences, roughly 13% seen once. These data were also reused for a study on T cells in Graves' hyperthyroidism and ophthalmopathy.

This sample comprised peripheral blood mononuclear cells (PBMCs), obtained at new diagnosis, from a patient treated with antithyroid drugs. The receptors stem from a man younger than 45 with Graves disease. CDR3s include the opening cysteine and the closing phenylalanine or tryptophan. D genes are given only for firm matches. Clone size is given for some rows only: seen once, a few or many times, or a class if the clone is expanded.

few	TRBV6-1	.	TRBJ2-7	CASSFRTSNWGYEQYF	TGTGCCAGCAGCTTCCGGACCTCCAACTGGGGATACGAGCAGTACTTC
.	TRBV5-6	TRBD2	TRBJ2-1	CASSLDLKRLAGNNEQFF	TGTGCCAGCAGCTTGGATTTAAAGCGGCTAGCGGGAAACAATGAGCAGTTCTTC
many	TRBV5-1	.	TRBJ2-4	CASSLTTGKNIQYF	TGCGCCAGCAGCTTGACCACGGGCAAAAACATTCAGTACTTC
many	TRBV6-1	.	TRBJ2-5	CASSRVRQRDRNQETQYF	TGTGCCAGCAGTCGAGTCCGGCAGAGGGACCGGAACCAAGAGACCCAGTACTTC
many	TRBV2	.	TRBJ1-2	CASSDSDTYGYTF	TGTGCCAGCAGTGACAGCGATACCTATGGCTACACCTTC
few	TRBV19	.	TRBJ1-2	CASRIPGGHGYTF	TGTGCCAGTAGGATTCCCGGAGGTCATGGCTACACCTTC
many	TRBV27	.	TRBJ1-4	CASSPTHSGGEKLFF	TGTGCCAGCAGTCCCACCCACAGTGGGGGTGAAAAACTGTTTTTT
many	TRBV19	TRBD1	TRBJ1-3	CASSWGQGNSGNTIYF	TGTGCCAGTAGTTGGGGACAGGGGAACTCTGGAAACACCATATATTTT
many	TRBV20-1	TRBD2	TRBJ2-3	CSVEGLAGITDTQYF	TGCAGTGTGGAGGGACTAGCGGGGATCACAGATACGCAGTATTTT
many	TRBV29-1	TRBD1	TRBJ2-7	CSARGQGLWSYEQYF	TGCAGCGCCCGGGGACAGGGGTTGTGGTCCTACGAGCAGTACTTC
many	TRBV29-1	.	TRBJ1-6	CSVSTFNSPLHF	TGCAGCGTTTCGACCTTTAATTCACCCCTCCACTTT
.	TRBV2	TRBD1	TRBJ1-5	CASSTGTGRNQPQHF	TGTGCCAGCAGTACCGGGACAGGGCGCAATCAGCCCCAGCATTTT
.	TRBV2	.	TRBJ2-7	CASRGGSAVGPYEQYF	TGTGCCAGCAGGGGAGGAAGCGCGGTTGGGCCCTACGAGCAGTACTTC
.	TRBV10-3	.	TRBJ2-2	CAIQAQNTGELFF	TGTGCCATCCAGGCCCAGAACACCGGGGAGCTGTTTTTT
many	TRBV6-1	TRBD1	TRBJ2-6	CASGQGARGANVLTF	TGTGCCAGCGGACAGGGGGCGCGAGGGGCCAACGTCCTGACTTTC